This TCR beta chain was identified in a study of control samples from healthy donors and cancer patients. Repertoires were generated with immunoSEQ multiplex PCR, while TCRdb's copy carries only in-frame clones and drops some. The sample gives 200,000 or so clones, roughly 94% of which show up once; 1.5% is in the top ten. Germline assignment: CDR1 ENHRY and CDR2 SYGVKD. The V segment lost 0 bases and the J segment 10 bases; nucleotides outside the gene matches: 10. There are 17 residues in the CDR3. The clonotype comes from a man in his fifties in good health. The source material was blood. The rearrangement links TRBV10-3 to TRBJ2-1, with TRBD2 matching over 12 bases. CDR3 residues: CAISESRASGGAGEQFF. CDR3 bases: TGTGCCATCAGTGAGTCCCGCGCTAGCGGGGGGGCGGGAGAGCAGTTCTTC.